Listed below are T cell receptor beta chains from one sample, sequenced in a study of cytomegalovirus exposure and HLA in healthy donors. This table comes from immunoSEQ multiplex PCR, and its TCRdb copy is limited to in-frame clones, with some not included. This sample carries about 150,000 clones, about 74% of them seen once, and the ten largest clones take 3.1%. Sequenced input: PBMCs. The receptors shown here come from a male donor in good health and CMV-seronegative. Both conserved end residues are part of each CDR3. The D gene is left open where the match is weak. Size values are once, few and many counts, or a class for expanded clones, and some rows have none.

TRBV7-9	.	TRBD1	TRBJ1-1	CASSADRVEAFF	TGTGCCAGCAGCGCGGACAGGGTGGAAGCTTTCTTT
TRBV28	once	.	TRBJ1-2	CASNKLRVGYTF	TGTGCCAGCAACAAGTTGAGGGTGGGCTACACCTTC
TRBV5-4	.	TRBD2	TRBJ2-7	CASSSSGNLYEQYF	TGTGCCAGCAGCTCTAGCGGGAACCTCTACGAGCAGTACTTC
TRBV7-3	.	TRBD1	TRBJ1-6	CASSFDREAPLHF	TGTGCCAGCAGCTTTGACAGGGAGGCACCCCTCCACTTT
TRBV27	.	.	TRBJ2-7	CASSRTGYEQYF	TGTGCCAGCAGTCGTACAGGATACGAGCAGTACTTC
TRBV7-9	.	.	TRBJ2-7	CASRTTASYEQYF	TGTGCCAGCAGAACGACAGCCTCCTACGAGCAGTACTTC
TRBV15	.	TRBD2	TRBJ2-7	CATSREGGEYPLEQYF	TGTGCCACCAGCAGAGAGGGAGGGGAATATCCCCTCGAGCAGTACTTC
TRBV2	.	.	TRBJ2-7	CASTPGGAGPSHEQYF	TGTGCCAGCACCCCTGGGGGCGCAGGCCCTAGCCACGAGCAGTACTTC
TRBV19	.	TRBD2	TRBJ2-7	CASSERTSGGGDEQYF	TGTGCCAGTAGTGAACGGACTAGCGGGGGGGGAGACGAGCAGTACTTC
TRBV2	.	.	TRBJ2-1	CASAGAGEQFF	TGTGCCAGCGCGGGGGCCGGTGAGCAGTTCTTC
TRBV15	few	.	TRBJ1-2	CATSRDGGGGYTF	TGTGCCACCAGCAGAGATGGGGGCGGTGGCTACACCTTC
TRBV27	.	.	TRBJ1-2	CASREDNKNYGYTF	TGTGCCAGCAGGGAAGACAACAAAAACTATGGCTACACCTTC
TRBV7-9	.	.	TRBJ1-3	CASSLSPGSSGNTIYF	TGTGCCAGCAGCTTAAGTCCAGGTAGCTCTGGAAACACCATATATTTT
TRBV28	.	.	TRBJ1-1	CASSLAVSTEAFF	TGTGCCAGCAGTTTAGCGGTGAGCACTGAAGCTTTCTTT
TRBV5-6	.	TRBD1	TRBJ1-4	CASSLAPDRWEKLFF	TGTGCCAGCAGCTTGGCCCCGGACAGGTGGGAAAAACTGTTTTTT
TRBV25-1	.	TRBD1	TRBJ2-2	CASCRTGKDGELFF	TGTGCCAGCTGCCGGACAGGGAAGGACGGGGAGCTGTTTTTT
TRBV9	few	.	TRBJ2-2	CASSERGDIVTGELFF	TGTGCCAGCAGCGAACGGGGGGACATCGTCACCGGGGAGCTGTTTTTT
TRBV5-6	.	.	TRBJ2-5	CASSLRETQYF	TGTGCCAGCAGCCTCCGGGAGACCCAGTACTTC
TRBV2	.	TRBD1	TRBJ2-3	CASKRGLDTQYF	TGTGCCAGCAAGAGGGGGCTGGATACGCAGTATTTT
TRBV7-9	.	TRBD2	TRBJ2-7	CASIPSGGVYEQYF	TGTGCCAGCATCCCTTCGGGGGGTGTCTACGAGCAGTACTTC
TRBV5-5	few	TRBD1	TRBJ1-4	CASSVGTGLNEKLFF	TGTGCCAGCAGCGTGGGGACAGGACTAAATGAAAAACTGTTTTTT
TRBV29-1	.	.	TRBJ2-5	CSVYDAVIPQYF	TGCAGCGTATACGACGCGGTTATCCCCCAGTACTTC
TRBV7-2	.	TRBD2	TRBJ2-7	CASSPASGSAYEQYF	TGTGCCAGCAGTCCCGCTAGCGGGTCGGCCTACGAGCAGTACTTC
TRBV28	.	.	TRBJ1-2	CASRTPGGGDYGYTF	TGTGCCAGCCGAACGCCCGGCGGGGGGGACTATGGCTACACCTTC
TRBV30	.	.	TRBJ1-4	CAWSVGGVGEKLFF	TGTGCCTGGAGTGTTGGGGGGGTTGGGGAAAAACTGTTTTTT
TRBV19	.	TRBD2	TRBJ2-5	CASSITPGLAGETQYF	TGTGCCAGTAGTATAACGCCGGGACTAGCGGGAGAGACCCAGTACTTC
TRBV7-3	once	.	TRBJ2-3	CASSQLGPDTQYF	TGTGCCAGCAGCCAACTAGGGCCGGATACGCAGTATTTT
TRBV5-1	.	TRBD1	TRBJ2-1	CASSLAPTGVVGNEQFF	TGCGCCAGCAGCTTGGCGCCCACAGGGGTAGTGGGGAATGAGCAGTTCTTC
TRBV6-6	.	.	TRBJ2-7	CASSFTTDSYEQYF	TGTGCCAGCAGTTTTACGACAGACTCCTACGAGCAGTACTTC
TRBV19	.	TRBD1	TRBJ2-7	CASSPPDRGAYEQYF	TGTGCCAGTAGCCCCCCCGACAGGGGCGCCTACGAGCAGTACTTC
TRBV30	.	.	TRBJ2-3	CAWSVGRGAIHTQYF	TGTGCCTGGAGTGTTGGACGGGGGGCCATTCATACGCAGTATTTT
TRBV7-9	.	TRBD2	TRBJ2-5	CASSRLAGGLQETQYF	TGTGCCAGCAGCCGACTAGCGGGAGGCCTCCAAGAGACCCAGTACTTC
TRBV18	few	.	TRBJ2-7	CASSPLSSYEQYF	TGTGCCAGCTCACCCCTCTCTTCCTACGAGCAGTACTTC
TRBV11-2	few	.	TRBJ2-4	CASSLAGPENIQYF	TGTGCCAGCAGCTTAGCAGGGCCCGAAAACATTCAGTACTTC
TRBV18	.	.	TRBJ2-5	CASSPEETQYF	TGTGCCAGCTCACCCGAAGAGACCCAGTACTTC
TRBV11-2	.	.	TRBJ1-2	CASSLIAGQSYTF	TGTGCCAGCAGCTTGATTGCAGGGCAGAGCTACACCTTC
TRBV18	.	TRBD1	TRBJ1-2	CASSPTGRGVGYTF	TGTGCCAGCTCACCGACAGGGCGGGGAGTCGGCTACACCTTC
TRBV2	once	TRBD1	TRBJ1-1	CASRRDRGRGGNTEAFF	TGTGCCAGCAGGAGGGACAGGGGGCGGGGGGGGAACACTGAAGCTTTCTTT
TRBV19	few	TRBD1	TRBJ1-4	CASVPGTGVGEKLFF	TGTGCCAGTGTACCAGGGACAGGGGTTGGAGAAAAACTGTTTTTT
TRBV5-4	.	.	TRBJ2-1	CASSLGSDNEQFF	TGTGCCAGCAGCTTGGGTTCCGACAATGAGCAGTTCTTC
TRBV2	.	.	TRBJ1-6	CASSVTENSPLHF	TGTGCCAGCAGTGTGACAGAGAATTCACCCCTCCACTTT
TRBV2	.	.	TRBJ2-6	CASSLAGANVLTF	TGTGCCAGCAGTTTAGCTGGGGCCAACGTCCTGACTTTC
TRBV9	.	TRBD1	TRBJ2-7	CASSPRDRGHREQYF	TGTGCCAGCAGTCCTCGGGACAGGGGGCACCGCGAGCAGTACTTC
TRBV30	.	TRBD2	TRBJ2-1	CAWSAFSGRIYNEQFF	TGTGCCTGGAGTGCCTTTAGCGGGAGAATATACAATGAGCAGTTCTTC
TRBV6-5	.	TRBD1	TRBJ1-6	CASSYADRHNSPLHF	TGTGCCAGCAGTTACGCGGACAGGCATAATTCACCCCTCCACTTT
TRBV4-1	.	TRBD2	TRBJ2-5	CASSQEEPGRGWETQYF	TGCGCCAGCAGCCAAGAAGAGCCGGGGAGGGGATGGGAGACCCAGTACTTC
TRBV20-1	.	.	TRBJ2-7	CSAPGGSEQYF	TGCAGTGCCCCCGGGGGAAGCGAGCAGTACTTC
TRBV4-1	.	TRBD1	TRBJ2-2	CASRSTGAWNTGELFF	TGCGCCAGCAGATCAACAGGGGCCTGGAACACCGGGGAGCTGTTTTTT